These 24 T cell receptor beta chains share one sample of origin, sequenced in a study of cytomegalovirus exposure and HLA in healthy donors. The PCR had 60 Vbeta and 13 Jbeta primers. Using immunoSEQ multiplex PCR, the repertoire was profiled, and TCRdb retains in-frame clones only, with some absent. In the table there are more than 90,000 clones, about 70% of which are singletons. Input material: PBMCs. The receptors come from a woman aged 25 to 39 in good health and CMV-seronegative.

This clone was recorded a few times. This chain connects TRBV5-8 to TRBJ1-2; D uncertain. CDR3 size: 12 residues. The germline V and J ends were trimmed by 2 bases and 10 bases, with 12 bases remaining between them. Germline V CDR1 and CDR2: SGHTS, YDEGEE. The CDR3 DNA is TGTGCCAGCAGCTTTCGAACAACCCACTACACCTTC. Protein product: CASSFRTTHYTF. The full variable domain, completed using reference TRBV5-8 and TRBJ1-2, is EAGVTQSPTHLIKTRGQQATLRCSPISGHTSVYWYQQALGLGLQFLLWYDEGEERNRGNFPPRFSGRQFPNYSSELNVNALELEDSALYLCASSFRTTHYTFGSGTRLTVV.

The chain carries TRBV27 and TRBJ2-5; possibly TRBD2 for D (5 bases). The V end lost 2 bases, the J end lost 0 bases, and 7 bases lay between the germline ends. The length of the CDR3 is 14 residues. CDR1 and CDR2 from the germline V gene are MNHEY and SMNVEV (reference sequence). CDR3 amino acids: CASSLGADQETQYF. The DNA of the CDR3 is TGTGCCAGCAGTTTAGGAGCGGACCAAGAGACCCAGTACTTC.

This chain joins TRBV19 and TRBJ1-2; D is unresolved. The CDR3 covers 16 residues. Germline V gene lookup returns CDR1 LNHDA and CDR2 SQIVND (reference sequence). The V gene lost 5 bases and the J gene lost 8 bases, with 24 bases spanning the gap. This chain's CDR3 is CASSSLGGIGLRGYTF. The CDR3 DNA reads as TGTGCCAGTAGTTCGCTAGGAGGGATCGGCCTACGGGGCTACACCTTC.

The genes are TRBV28 and TRBJ1-1; 9 bases line up with TRBD1. V dropped 6 bases and J dropped 4; count of bases not matched to a gene: 3. In germline, CDR1 is MDHEN, CDR2 SYDVKM. The CDR3 is made up of 13 amino acids. CDR3 sequence reads: CASSPQGATEAFF. Here the CDR3 DNA reads TGTGCCAGCAGCCCACAGGGGGCCACTGAAGCTTTCTTT.

V usage is TRBV9 and J usage is TRBJ2-5; 7 bases align to TRBD2. V lost 0 bases to trimming and J lost 5 bases; unmatched junction nucleotides: 4. This CDR3 spans 14 amino acids. Germline values: CDR1 SGDLS, CDR2 YYNGEE. The CDR3 region is CASSVAQGGETQYF. DNA for the CDR3: TGTGCCAGCAGCGTAGCGCAGGGAGGGGAGACCCAGTACTTC.

V is TRBV18 and J is TRBJ1-1; TRBD1 might be the D (6 bases). The CDR3 sequence is 17 residues long. The germline V and J ends were trimmed by 3 bases and 2 bases, with 19 bases remaining between them. Germline-derived CDR1 and CDR2 are KGHSH and LQKENI. CDR3 nucleotides: TGTGCCAGCTCACCGAGGAAGTGGACAGACGGAAACACTGAAGCTTTCTTT. Amino acid sequence: CASSPRKWTDGNTEAFF.

This rearrangement joins TRBV5-1 to TRBJ1-6, with TRBD1 matching over 8 bases. The germline V gene has CDR1 SGHRS and CDR2 YFSETQ. With 1 base clipped from V and 11 bases from J, the junction kept 8 bases outside the gene matches. The length of the CDR3 is 15 residues. The CDR3 sequence: CASSLIGQGGPPLHF. In nucleotides, the CDR3 is TGCGCCAGCAGCTTGATTGGACAGGGAGGTCCACCCCTCCACTTT.

CDR3 loop: CASSDWTQLYGYTF. As DNA, the CDR3 is TGTGCCAGCAGTGATTGGACTCAGCTCTATGGCTACACCTTC. The chain recombines TRBV6-1 with TRBJ1-2; D ambiguous. This CDR3 region has 14 residues. The V end was cut by 3 bases, the J end by 4 bases, with 12 bases between. The germline V gene has CDR1 MNHNS and CDR2 SASEGT.

The table lists this clone with a count of one. One junction end disagrees with the germline gene, perhaps due to a read error. The gene calls are TRBV6-4 and TRBJ1-2, with 8 bases aligning to TRBD1. CDR3 size: 17 residues. Per the germline V gene, CDR1 is MRHNA and CDR2 is SNTAGT. CDR3 in amino acids: CASSNSPETGGIYGYTF. The CDR3 coding sequence is TGTGCCAGCAGTAACTCTCCGGAAACAGGGGGGATCTATGGCTACACCTTC.

The chain has TRBV27 and TRBJ1-1; no reliable D call. The germline gives CDR1 MNHEY, CDR2 SMNVEV (reference sequence). The CDR3 spans 14 residues. The ends were cut back, 0 bases at V and 2 bases at J, with 7 bases in the middle. CDR3 residues: CASSLSRLNTEAFF. The CDR3 DNA sequence: TGTGCCAGCAGTTTATCCAGATTAAACACTGAAGCTTTCTTT.

This clone has more than one count but fewer than ten. The genes are TRBV19 and TRBJ1-5, with D tentatively TRBD1 (6 bases). This CDR3 has 14 residues. Trimming stripped 5 bases from V and 3 bases from J, with 11 bases between. In germline, CDR1 is LNHDA, CDR2 SQIVND (reference sequence). As DNA, the CDR3 is TGTGCCAGTAGTGCAGACAGGAACAATCAGCCCCAGCATTTT. Translated, it gives CASSADRNNQPQHF.

The CDR3 loop reads CASSLGEGFNTEAFF. The CDR3 bases are TGTGCCAGTTCCCTTGGGGAGGGGTTCAACACTGAAGCTTTCTTT. This sequence joins TRBV19 and TRBJ1-1, with a weak D call TRBD1 (5 bases). The CDR3 covers 15 residues. Germline CDR1 LNHDA, CDR2 SQIVND (reference sequence). V gave up 8 bases and J gave up 2 bases, with 18 bases separating them. Full variable domain (remainder filled in from reference TRBV19 and TRBJ1-1): DGGITQSPKYLFRKEGQNVTLSCEQNLNHDAMYWYRQDPGQGLRLIYYSQIVNDFQKGDIAEGYSVSREKKESFPLTVTSAQKNPTAFYLCASSLGEGFNTEAFFGQGTRLTVV.

The rearrangement links TRBV5-1 to TRBJ2-7; the match to TRBD1 covers 8 bases. CDR3 size: 14 residues. With 3 bases clipped from V and 5 bases from J, the junction kept 7 bases outside the gene matches. Germline V lookup: CDR1 SGHRS, CDR2 YFSETQ. The CDR3 coding sequence is TGCGCCAGCAGCTGGGGACAGGTTCAAGACGAGCAGTACTTC. It is translated as CASSWGQVQDEQYF.

The chain links TRBV9 to TRBJ1-3, with D unclear. The CDR3 runs 14 residues. V gave up 3 bases and J gave up 0 bases, with 7 bases separating them. CDR1 and CDR2 from the germline V gene are SGDLS and YYNGEE. The CDR3 spells CASSAGLSGNTIYF. The CDR3 DNA is TGTGCCAGCAGCGCCGGACTCTCTGGAAACACCATATATTTT.

Only a few counts were recorded for this clone. The V gene is TRBV7-9, the J gene TRBJ2-3; 7 bases agree with TRBD1. Germline V gene data show CDR1 as SEHNR and CDR2 as FQNEAQ (reference sequence). The V gene end was trimmed by 5 bases and the J gene end by 0 bases; junction bases not matched to a gene: 5. There are 15 residues in the CDR3. CDR3: CASSPGQSSTDTQYF. The CDR3 coding sequence is TGTGCCAGCAGCCCGGGACAGTCTAGCACAGATACGCAGTATTTT.

This chain uses TRBV27 with TRBJ2-1; D may be TRBD2 (6 bases). The length of the CDR3 is 16 residues. The V end lost 3 bases, the J end lost 2 bases, and 14 bases lay between the germline ends. The germline V gene has CDR1 MNHEY and CDR2 SMNVEV (reference sequence). CDR3 DNA sequence: TGTGCCAGCAGTTTTTGGGCGGGGTTAACCTACAATGAGCAGTTCTTC. This translates into CASSFWAGLTYNEQFF.

The genes are TRBV10-3 and TRBJ2-3, with 7 positions matching TRBD2. Germline loops: CDR1 ENHRY, CDR2 SYGVKD. The CDR3 totals 15 residues. With V trimmed by 4 bases and J by 1 base, 5 bases remained unmatched. The DNA for the CDR3 is TGTGCCATCAGTGGGCGGGAGTTTGGCACAGATACGCAGTATTTT. Its protein product is CAISGREFGTDTQYF.

The CDR3 reads CASSDIGRETQYF. The CDR3 nucleotides are TGTGCCAGCAGTGATATAGGCAGGGAGACCCAGTACTTC. The chain couples TRBV6-1 to TRBJ2-5, with D uncertain. The ends were cut back, 3 bases at V and 5 bases at J, with 10 bases in the middle. The germline CDR1 and CDR2 sequences are MNHNS and SASEGT. CDR3 length equals 13 residues.

V gene TRBV4-3 combines with J gene TRBJ2-1; weak D call: TRBD1 (6 bases). This CDR3 has 15 amino acids. CDR1 is LGHNA, CDR2 YSLEER, per germline. Trimming left V 0 bases short and J 3 bases short, with 9 bases between. Written as DNA, the CDR3 is TGCGCCAGCAGCCAAGATTGGACAGACTACAATGAGCAGTTCTTC. Translating it yields CASSQDWTDYNEQFF.

The CDR3 region has the DNA TGTGCCAGCAGTGAATTTGGGCAGGGGCTCCACTCTGGAAACACCATATATTTT. This sequence encodes CASSEFGQGLHSGNTIYF. The genes are TRBV25-1 and TRBJ1-3; a possible D gene is TRBD1 (6 bases). The CDR3 extends over 18 amino acids. Trimming pared 1 base from V and 0 bases from J, leaving 16 bases between. The germline V gene encodes CDR1 MGHDK and CDR2 SYGVNS.

The chain employs TRBV6-5 and TRBJ2-7; no clear D. The CDR3 is 15 residues long. Germline CDR1 MNHEY, CDR2 SVGAGI. V lost 2 bases and J 0 bases, leaving 11 bases between the germline ends. The CDR3, as DNA: TGTGCCAGCAGTTACGCGTCTATGAGCTCCTACGAGCAGTACTTC. It yields the protein CASSYASMSSYEQYF.

V usage is TRBV30 and J usage is TRBJ2-7; D may be TRBD2 (6 bases). This CDR3 region has 14 residues. Trimming cost V 0 bases and J 5 bases, with 14 bases left between them. The V gene's germline CDR1 is GTSNPN and CDR2 SVGIG (reference sequence). The CDR3 DNA reads TGTGCCTGGAGTGTATCTAGCGTAGTCCACGAGCAGTACTTC. Its translation is CAWSVSSVVHEQYF. Looking up the rest from reference TRBV30 and TRBJ2-7 gives the full variable domain: SQTIHQWPATLVQPVGSPLSLECTVEGTSNPNLYWYRQAAGRGLQLLFYSVGIGQISSEVPQNLSASRPQDRQFILSSKKLLLSDSGFYLCAWSVSSVVHEQYFGPGTRLTVT.

The rearrangement uses TRBV7-9 and TRBJ2-1; 8 nucleotides match TRBD2. J gave up 2 bases and V 4 bases, and 4 bases lay outside the gene matches. The CDR3 contains 15 residues. The germline CDR1 and CDR2 sequences are SEHNR and FQNEAQ (reference sequence). CDR3 nucleotide sequence: TGTGCCAGCAGCTCCTTAGCGGGAACCTACAATGAGCAGTTCTTC. It codes for CASSSLAGTYNEQFF.

The rearrangement uses TRBV4-2 and TRBJ2-5; 16 bases line up with TRBD2. The CDR3 consists of 18 residues. Losses at the gene ends were 4 bases for V and 4 bases for J; bases not matched to a gene: 9. Germline V gene data show CDR1 as LGHNA and CDR2 as YNFKEQ. The CDR3, as DNA: TGTGCCAGCAGCCCTGGGACTAGCGGGGGGGCCGGTCTAGAGACCCAGTACTTC. Protein product: CASSPGTSGGAGLETQYF.